The rows below give T cell receptor beta chains drawn from one sample of a study of cytomegalovirus exposure and HLA in healthy donors. Measured with immunoSEQ multiplex PCR; TCRdb has only the in-frame clones, and not every one. Here the sample table reports 100,000 to 150,000 clones. Source material: PBMCs. These TCRs come from a man aged 18-30 years in good health and CMV-seronegative. The CDR3 runs from the conserved cysteine through the conserved F or W. The order of the fields is J gene, V gene, D gene, CDR3 protein, CDR3 DNA. D genes are given only for firm matches.

j_gene: TRBJ2-1
v_gene: TRBV14
d_gene: TRBD2
CDR3aa: CASQGLAGVAEQFF
CDR3nt: TGTGCCAGCCAGGGGCTAGCGGGAGTCGCTGAGCAGTTCTTC

j_gene: TRBJ2-7
v_gene: TRBV6-5
d_gene: NA
CDR3aa: CASTEVDKSYEQYF
CDR3nt: TGTGCCAGCACAGAGGTGGACAAGTCCTACGAGCAGTACTTC

j_gene: TRBJ2-6
v_gene: TRBV18
d_gene: TRBD1
CDR3aa: CASSPLEGARIAGANVLTF
CDR3nt: TGTGCCAGCTCACCTCTTGAGGGGGCTCGAATAGCCGGGGCCAACGTCCTGACTTTC

j_gene: TRBJ2-5
v_gene: TRBV6-1
d_gene: NA
CDR3aa: CASSEGLQETQYF
CDR3nt: TGTGCCAGCAGTGAGGGCCTCCAAGAGACCCAGTACTTC

j_gene: TRBJ1-1
v_gene: TRBV5-4
d_gene: NA
CDR3aa: CASSLDQGTEAFF
CDR3nt: TGTGCCAGCAGCTTGGACCAGGGCACTGAAGCTTTCTTT

j_gene: TRBJ1-2
v_gene: TRBV19
d_gene: TRBD1
CDR3aa: CASSRGQTPYGYTF
CDR3nt: TGTGCCAGTAGTCGGGGACAGACACCCTATGGCTACACCTTC

j_gene: TRBJ1-1
v_gene: TRBV7-7
d_gene: NA
CDR3aa: CASSPEANTEAFF
CDR3nt: TGTGCTAGCAGCCCCGAGGCGAACACTGAAGCTTTCTTT

j_gene: TRBJ2-2
v_gene: TRBV4-1
d_gene: NA
CDR3aa: CASSLTGQSNTGELFF
CDR3nt: TGCGCCAGCAGCCTTACCGGACAGTCGAACACCGGGGAGCTGTTTTTT

j_gene: TRBJ2-3
v_gene: TRBV9
d_gene: NA
CDR3aa: CASSVAASAGDGDTQYF
CDR3nt: TGTGCCAGCAGCGTAGCAGCGTCGGCAGGGGATGGAGATACGCAGTATTTT

j_gene: TRBJ1-5
v_gene: TRBV5-1
d_gene: TRBD1
CDR3aa: CASSLSTGDQPQHF
CDR3nt: TGCGCCAGCAGCCTTTCCACAGGGGACCAGCCCCAGCATTTT

j_gene: TRBJ2-7
v_gene: TRBV7-2
d_gene: TRBD2
CDR3aa: CASSLEAGDYFYEQYF
CDR3nt: TGTGCCAGCAGCTTAGAGGCGGGAGATTATTTCTACGAGCAGTACTTC

j_gene: TRBJ2-1
v_gene: TRBV19
d_gene: TRBD2
CDR3aa: CASSTGGLRNEQFF
CDR3nt: TGTGCCAGTAGTACGGGGGGGCTACGGAATGAGCAGTTCTTC

j_gene: TRBJ1-5
v_gene: TRBV27
d_gene: TRBD1
CDR3aa: CASSLSGQPPGAQHF
CDR3nt: TGTGCCAGCAGTTTATCGGGACAGCCCCCCGGGGCCCAGCATTTT

j_gene: TRBJ2-7
v_gene: TRBV30
d_gene: TRBD2
CDR3aa: CAWSVGLAGPHEQYF
CDR3nt: TGTGCCTGGAGTGTAGGGCTAGCGGGTCCCCACGAGCAGTACTTC

j_gene: TRBJ1-6
v_gene: TRBV5-1
d_gene: NA
CDR3aa: CASRTDRTLHF
CDR3nt: TGCGCCAGCAGGACCGACAGGACCCTCCACTTT

j_gene: TRBJ2-7
v_gene: TRBV13
d_gene: NA
CDR3aa: CASSLKITHEQYF
CDR3nt: TGTGCCAGCAGCCTAAAGATTACTCACGAGCAGTACTTC

j_gene: TRBJ2-7
v_gene: TRBV28
d_gene: NA
CDR3aa: CASRGSRTYEQYF
CDR3nt: TGTGCCAGCCGTGGGAGCCGAACCTACGAGCAGTACTTC

j_gene: TRBJ1-5
v_gene: TRBV30
d_gene: NA
CDR3aa: CAWSLVHSNQPQHF
CDR3nt: TGTGCCTGGAGTCTAGTACATAGCAATCAGCCCCAGCATTTT

j_gene: TRBJ2-5
v_gene: TRBV19
d_gene: NA
CDR3aa: CASSYYGSQETQYF
CDR3nt: TGTGCCAGTAGTTATTATGGGAGCCAAGAGACCCAGTACTTC

j_gene: TRBJ1-2
v_gene: TRBV5-6
d_gene: NA
CDR3aa: CASSLRGGVNYGYTF
CDR3nt: TGTGCCAGCAGCTTGCGGGGCGGGGTTAACTATGGCTACACCTTC

j_gene: TRBJ2-2
v_gene: TRBV2
d_gene: NA
CDR3aa: CASSSDFTGELFF
CDR3nt: TGTGCCAGCAGTTCGGACTTCACCGGGGAGCTGTTTTTT

j_gene: TRBJ1-1
v_gene: TRBV29-1
d_gene: NA
CDR3aa: CSAYRGGLNTEAFF
CDR3nt: TGCAGCGCCTACCGGGGGGGACTGAACACTGAAGCTTTCTTT

j_gene: TRBJ2-4
v_gene: TRBV9
d_gene: TRBD1
CDR3aa: CASSAFRTGEGAKNIQYF
CDR3nt: TGTGCCAGCAGCGCCTTCCGGACAGGGGAGGGGGCCAAAAACATTCAGTACTTC